The source of this T cell receptor beta chain is a study of OX40 agonist ivuxolimab in advanced cancers. Study results and caveats: Low levels of normalized T-cell clonal expansion also appeared in some nonresponders.

For this clone: The antigen remains unidentified.

Data came from immunoSEQ multiplex PCR; TCRdb stores just in-frame clones and leaves some out. The sample has under 90,000 clones; around 87% are singletons. Trimming removed 4 bases at V and 2 bases at J, with 14 bases between. The CDR3 consists of 15 residues. CDR1 ENHRY and CDR2 SYGVKD come from the germline V gene. V gene TRBV10-3 combines with J gene TRBJ2-5; a possible D gene is TRBD2 (6 bases). The sequencing used CD4+ or CD8+ T cells sorted from blood, collected in a trial of the OX40 agonist ivuxolimab. The origin of this receptor is an adult with an advanced solid tumor such as melanoma, head and neck, liver or kidney cancer. The CDR3 loop is CAISVGVSGQETQYF. As DNA, the CDR3 is TGTGCCATCAGTGTGGGAGTTAGCGGACAAGAGACCCAGTACTTC.